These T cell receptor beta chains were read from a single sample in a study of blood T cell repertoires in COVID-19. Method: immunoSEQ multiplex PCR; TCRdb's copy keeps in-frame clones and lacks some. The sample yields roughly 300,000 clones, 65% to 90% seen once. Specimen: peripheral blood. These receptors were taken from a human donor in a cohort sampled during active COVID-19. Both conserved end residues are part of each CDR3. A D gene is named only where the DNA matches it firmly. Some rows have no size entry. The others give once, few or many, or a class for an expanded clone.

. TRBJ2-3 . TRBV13 CASSERTRPDTQYF TGTGCCAGCAGCGAACGTACTAGGCCAGATACGCAGTATTTT
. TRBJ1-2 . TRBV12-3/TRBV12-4 CASSLNYGYTF TGTGCCAGCAGCCTTAACTATGGCTACACCTTC
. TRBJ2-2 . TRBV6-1 CASSEVLRTGELFF TGTGCCAGCAGTGAAGTTTTGCGGACCGGGGAGCTGTTTTTT
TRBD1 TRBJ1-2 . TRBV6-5 CASHPWDRGGGGYTF TGTGCCAGCCACCCATGGGACAGGGGAGGCGGCGGCTACACCTTC
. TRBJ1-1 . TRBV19 CASSGTGLGEAFF TGTGCCAGTAGTGGAACAGGGTTAGGTGAAGCTTTCTTT
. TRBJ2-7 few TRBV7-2 CASSLAGASFYEQYF TGTGCCAGCAGCTTAGCGGGGGCCTCTTTCTACGAGCAGTACTTC
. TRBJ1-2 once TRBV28 CASSGLFDSRQDYGYTF TGTGCCAGCAGTGGCCTTTTTGACTCCCGACAGGACTATGGCTACACCTTC
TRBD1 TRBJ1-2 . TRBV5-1 CASSGTGHDYGYTF TGCGCCAGCTCCGGGACAGGGCATGACTATGGCTACACCTTC
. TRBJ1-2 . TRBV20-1 CSASSSSRPNYGYTF TGCAGTGCTAGTTCCTCCTCCAGGCCTAACTATGGCTACACCTTC
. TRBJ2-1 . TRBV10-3 CAIGGANEQFF TGTGCCATCGGCGGGGCGAATGAGCAGTTCTTC
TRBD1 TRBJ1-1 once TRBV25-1 CASSDSGQGSTEAFF TGTGCCAGCAGTGATTCCGGACAGGGTAGTACTGAAGCTTTCTTT
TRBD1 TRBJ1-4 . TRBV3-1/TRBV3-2 CASTGGSEKLFF TGTGCCAGTACAGGGGGGAGTGAAAAACTGTTTTTT
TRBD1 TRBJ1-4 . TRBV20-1 CSASVGTAEKLFF TGCAGTGCTAGTGTGGGGACAGCAGAAAAACTGTTTTTT
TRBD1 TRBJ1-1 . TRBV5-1 CASSLGDRGQRSTEAFF TGCGCCAGCAGCTTGGGAGACAGGGGGCAACGAAGCACTGAAGCTTTCTTT
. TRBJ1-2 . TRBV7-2 CASSSLPQGNYGYTF TGTGCCAGCAGCTCCCTCCCCCAGGGGAACTATGGCTACACCTTC
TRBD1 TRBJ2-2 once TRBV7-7 CASSLGDRVSGELFF TGTGCCAGCAGCTTAGGGGACAGGGTCTCCGGGGAGCTGTTTTTT
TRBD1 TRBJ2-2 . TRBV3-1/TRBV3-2 CASSGDRVGTGELFF TGTGCCAGCAGTGGGGACAGGGTAGGCACCGGGGAGCTGTTTTTT
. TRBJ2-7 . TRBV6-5 CASRADVRVWEQYF TGTGCCAGCAGAGCAGACGTGAGGGTGTGGGAGCAGTACTTC
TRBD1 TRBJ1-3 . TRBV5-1 CASSSGTGPSGNTIYF TGCGCCAGCAGCTCCGGGACAGGTCCCTCTGGAAACACCATATATTTT
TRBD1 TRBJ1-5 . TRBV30 CAWSSTGKAQHF TGTGCCTGGAGTTCGACAGGGAAGGCCCAGCATTTT
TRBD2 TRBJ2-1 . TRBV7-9 CASSLWASGVNEQFF TGTGCCAGCAGCTTATGGGCTAGCGGGGTCAATGAGCAGTTCTTC
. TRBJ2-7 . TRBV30 CAWSVAGPSYEQYF TGTGCCTGGAGTGTGGCAGGGCCCTCCTACGAGCAGTACTTC
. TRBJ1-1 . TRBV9 CASSGGRDTEAFF TGTGCCAGCAGCGGGGGGCGAGACACTGAAGCTTTCTTT
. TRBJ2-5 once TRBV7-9 CASSQQGLQETQYF TGTGCCAGCAGCCAGCAGGGCCTACAAGAGACCCAGTACTTC
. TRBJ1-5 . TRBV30 CAWSWGGDQPQHF TGTGCCTGGAGCTGGGGGGGAGATCAGCCCCAGCATTTT
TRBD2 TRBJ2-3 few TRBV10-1 CASSETAGITDTQYF TGCGCCAGCAGTGAGACAGCGGGAATCACAGATACGCAGTATTTT
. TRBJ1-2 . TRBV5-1 CASSLARAGANYGYTF TGCGCCAGCAGCTTGGCCCGAGCAGGGGCTAACTATGGCTACACCTTC
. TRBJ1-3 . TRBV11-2 CASSLRSRMRYSGNTIYF TGTGCCAGCAGCTTAAGATCTAGGATGCGGTATTCTGGAAACACCATATATTTT
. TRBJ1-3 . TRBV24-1 CATSDPDNSNTIYF TGTGCCACCAGTGACCCCGACAACTCTAACACCATATATTTT
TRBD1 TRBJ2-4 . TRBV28 CASSLRTGRIKNIQYF TGTGCCAGCAGCCTAAGGACAGGGAGGATCAAAAACATTCAGTACTTC
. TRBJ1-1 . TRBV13 CASSPQTGVNTEAFF TGTGCCAGCAGCCCGCAGACCGGGGTGAACACTGAAGCTTTCTTT
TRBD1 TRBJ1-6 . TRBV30 CAWNRDRESSYNSPLHF TGTGCCTGGAATAGGGACAGGGAGAGCTCCTATAATTCACCCCTCCACTTT
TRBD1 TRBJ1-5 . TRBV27 CASSKTGAPHQPQHF TGTGCCAGCAGTAAAACAGGGGCTCCCCATCAGCCCCAGCATTTT
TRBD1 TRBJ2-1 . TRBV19 CASGTGIDEQFF TGTGCCAGTGGGACAGGGATAGATGAGCAGTTCTTC
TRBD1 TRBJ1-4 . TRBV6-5 CASREGTGSEKLFF TGTGCCAGCAGAGAGGGGACAGGGAGTGAAAAACTGTTTTTT
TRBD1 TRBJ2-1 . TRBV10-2 CATDRGLGNEQFF TGCGCCACAGACAGGGGGCTCGGGAATGAGCAGTTCTTC
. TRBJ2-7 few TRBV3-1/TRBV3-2 CASSQDFQDYYSYEQYF TGTGCCAGCAGCCAAGATTTCCAGGACTATTATTCCTACGAGCAGTACTTC
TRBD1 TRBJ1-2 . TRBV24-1 CATSDVPGQGYGYTF TGTGCCACCAGTGATGTTCCGGGACAGGGGTATGGCTACACCTTC
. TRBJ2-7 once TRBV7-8 CASSLGGGYEQYF TGTGCCAGCAGCTTAGGGGGAGGTTACGAGCAGTACTTC
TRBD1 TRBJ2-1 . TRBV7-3 CASSLRTGYNEQFF TGTGCCAGCAGCTTGAGGACAGGGTACAATGAGCAGTTCTTC
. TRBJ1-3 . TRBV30 CAWSVRGPSGNTIYF TGTGCCTGGAGTGTCCGTGGGCCCTCTGGAAACACCATATATTTT
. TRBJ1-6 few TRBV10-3 CAISETVPRSPLHF TGTGCCATCAGTGAGACAGTCCCGCGCTCACCCCTCCACTTT
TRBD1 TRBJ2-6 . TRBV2 CASSELQGLGGANVLTF TGTGCCAGCAGTGAATTACAGGGGTTAGGTGGGGCCAACGTCCTGACTTTC
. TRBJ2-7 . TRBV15 CATSRRDYEQYF TGTGCCACCAGCAGACGGGACTACGAGCAGTACTTC
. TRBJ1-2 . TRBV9 CASSGYRDGSNYGYTF TGTGCCAGCAGCGGATACAGGGACGGAAGTAACTATGGCTACACCTTC
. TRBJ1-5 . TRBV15 CATSRGGSGRAEEGDQPQHF TGTGCCACCAGCAGAGGGGGATCGGGCAGGGCGGAAGAAGGAGATCAGCCCCAGCATTTT
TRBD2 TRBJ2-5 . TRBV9 CASSPGLAIETQYF TGTGCCAGCAGCCCGGGACTAGCGATTGAGACCCAGTACTTC
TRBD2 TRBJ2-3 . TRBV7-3 CASSVLAGRTDTQYF TGTGCCAGCAGCGTTCTAGCGGGGCGCACAGATACGCAGTATTTT
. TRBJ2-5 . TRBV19 CASRNTGSFQETQYF TGTGCCAGTAGAAATACAGGGAGTTTCCAAGAGACCCAGTACTTC
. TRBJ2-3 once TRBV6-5 CASSRDLHTDTQYF TGTGCCAGCAGTCGGGATTTGCACACAGATACGCAGTATTTT
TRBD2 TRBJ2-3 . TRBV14 CASSRLSRGGYDTQYF TGTGCCAGCAGCCGCCTCTCACGCGGGGGGTACGATACGCAGTATTTT
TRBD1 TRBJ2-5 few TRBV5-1 CASSLGTGKSQETQYF TGCGCCAGCAGCTTAGGGACAGGGAAAAGCCAAGAGACCCAGTACTTC
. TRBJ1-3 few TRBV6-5 CASSYRGGVDTIYF TGTGCCAGCAGTTACAGGGGGGGAGTGGACACCATATATTTT
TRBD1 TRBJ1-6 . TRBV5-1 CASRHRGDSYNSPLHF TGCGCCAGCAGGCATAGAGGGGACAGTTATAATTCACCCCTCCACTTT
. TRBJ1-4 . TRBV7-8 CASSPGTNEKLFF TGTGCCAGCAGCCCAGGGACTAATGAAAAACTGTTTTTT